This T cell receptor beta chain is from a study of blood T cell repertoires in COVID-19. Repertoires were generated with immunoSEQ multiplex PCR, while TCRdb's copy carries only in-frame clones and drops some. The repertoire holds just over 150,000 clones, with 85% as singletons. Germline V gene lookup returns CDR1 MDHEN and CDR2 SYDVKM. The CDR3 runs 16 residues. V was pared by 4 bases and J by 1 base, with 5 bases of the junction left unmatched. V gene TRBV28 combines with J gene TRBJ1-5; TRBD1 matches at 9 bases. The clonotype originates from a human donor with acute or convalescent COVID-19. The donor label of this sample is uncertain. Material for sequencing was peripheral blood. The CDR3 bases are TGTGCCAGCAGTTCCTCTGGACAGGGGAGCAATCAGCCCCAGCATTTT. Its translation: CASSSSGQGSNQPQHF.